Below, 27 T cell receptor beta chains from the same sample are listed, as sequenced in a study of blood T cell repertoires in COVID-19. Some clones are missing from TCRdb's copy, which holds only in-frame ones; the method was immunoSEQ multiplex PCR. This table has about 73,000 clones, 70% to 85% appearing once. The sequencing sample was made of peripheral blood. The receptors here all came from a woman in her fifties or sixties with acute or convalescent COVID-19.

CDR3 region: CASRPGQGVGYTF. DNA of the CDR3: TGTGCCAGCAGACCGGGACAGGGAGTTGGCTACACCTTC. J is TRBJ1-2 and V is TRBV5-5; TRBD1 matches 9 bases. V gave up 5 bases and J gave up 7 bases; unmatched junction bases: 6. The CDR3 spans 13 residues. Germline CDR1 and CDR2: SGHKS and YYEKEE (reference sequence).

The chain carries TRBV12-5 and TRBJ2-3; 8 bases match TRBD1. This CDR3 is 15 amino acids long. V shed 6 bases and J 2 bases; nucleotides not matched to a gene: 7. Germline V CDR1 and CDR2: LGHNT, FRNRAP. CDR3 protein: CASGGQGFPTDTQYF. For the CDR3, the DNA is TGTGCTAGTGGAGGACAGGGTTTTCCCACAGATACGCAGTATTTT.

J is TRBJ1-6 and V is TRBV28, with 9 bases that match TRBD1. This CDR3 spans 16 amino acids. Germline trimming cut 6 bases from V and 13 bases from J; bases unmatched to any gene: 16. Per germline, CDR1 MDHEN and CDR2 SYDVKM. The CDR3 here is CASRPGTGSAYRPLHF. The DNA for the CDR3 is TGTGCCAGCAGACCCGGGACAGGGTCGGCGTATCGTCCCCTCCACTTT.

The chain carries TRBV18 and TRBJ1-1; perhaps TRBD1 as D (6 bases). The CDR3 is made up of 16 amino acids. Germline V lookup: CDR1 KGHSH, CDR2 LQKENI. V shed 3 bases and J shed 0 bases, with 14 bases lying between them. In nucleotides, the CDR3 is TGTGCCAGCTCACCTGCAAGACAGGCCATGAACACTGAAGCTTTCTTT. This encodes CASSPARQAMNTEAFF. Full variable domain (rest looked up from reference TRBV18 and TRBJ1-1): NAGVMQNPRHLVRRRGQEARLRCSPMKGHSHVYWYRQLPEEGLKFMVYLQKENIIDESGMPKERFSAEFPKEGPSILRIQQVVRGDSAAYFCASSPARQAMNTEAFFGQGTRLTVV.

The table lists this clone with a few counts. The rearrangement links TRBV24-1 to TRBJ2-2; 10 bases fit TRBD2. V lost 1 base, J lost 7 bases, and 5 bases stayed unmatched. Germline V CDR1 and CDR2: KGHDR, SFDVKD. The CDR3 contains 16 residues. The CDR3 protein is CATSDLTSGKGGELFF. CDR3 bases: TGTGCCACCAGTGATTTAACTAGCGGGAAGGGCGGGGAGCTGTTTTTT.

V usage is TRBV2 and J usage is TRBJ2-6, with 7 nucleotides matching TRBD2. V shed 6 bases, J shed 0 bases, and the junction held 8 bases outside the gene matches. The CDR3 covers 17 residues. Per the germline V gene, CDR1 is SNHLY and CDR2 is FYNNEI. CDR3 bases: TGTGCCAGCAGAACCGGGACTACAAGCTCTGGGGCCAACGTCCTGACTTTC. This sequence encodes CASRTGTTSSGANVLTF.

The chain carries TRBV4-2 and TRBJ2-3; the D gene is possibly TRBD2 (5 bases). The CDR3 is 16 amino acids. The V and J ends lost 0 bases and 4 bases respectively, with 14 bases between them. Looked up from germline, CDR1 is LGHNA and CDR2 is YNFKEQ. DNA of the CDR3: TGTGCCAGCAGCCAAGATATCACTAGGGTGGCAGATACGCAGTATTTT. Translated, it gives CASSQDITRVADTQYF.

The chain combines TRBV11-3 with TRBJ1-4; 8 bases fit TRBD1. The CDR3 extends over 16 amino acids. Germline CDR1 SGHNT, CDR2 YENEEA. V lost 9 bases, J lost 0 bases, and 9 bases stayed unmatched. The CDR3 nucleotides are TGTGCCAGGAGGCCGGACAGGGTGGCAACTAATGAAAAACTGTTTTTT. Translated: CARRPDRVATNEKLFF.

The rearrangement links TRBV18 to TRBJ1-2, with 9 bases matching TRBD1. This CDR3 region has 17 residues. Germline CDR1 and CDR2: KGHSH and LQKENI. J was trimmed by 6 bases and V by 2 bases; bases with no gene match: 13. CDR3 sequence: CASSPGQGTTAPNGYTF. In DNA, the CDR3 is TGTGCCAGCTCACCAGGACAGGGGACGACGGCTCCCAATGGCTACACCTTC.

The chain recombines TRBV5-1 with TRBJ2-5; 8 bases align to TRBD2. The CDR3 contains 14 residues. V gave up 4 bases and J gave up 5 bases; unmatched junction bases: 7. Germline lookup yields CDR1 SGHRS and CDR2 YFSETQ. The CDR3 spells CASSTGLASETQYF. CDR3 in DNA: TGCGCCAGCAGCACAGGACTAGCCTCGGAGACCCAGTACTTC.

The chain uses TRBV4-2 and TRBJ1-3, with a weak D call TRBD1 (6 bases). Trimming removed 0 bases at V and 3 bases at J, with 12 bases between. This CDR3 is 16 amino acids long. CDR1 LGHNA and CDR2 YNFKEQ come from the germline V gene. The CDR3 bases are TGTGCCAGCAGCCAAGAGGGGGCAGGGGTTGGAAACACCATATATTTT. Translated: CASSQEGAGVGNTIYF.

The CDR3 sequence: CASNRGRSPAQPQHF. The CDR3 bases are TGCGCCAGCAACAGGGGGCGAAGCCCGGCTCAGCCCCAGCATTTT. The J gene is TRBJ1-5, the V gene TRBV10-1, with TRBD1 matching 9 bases. CDR1 and CDR2 from the germline V gene are WNHNN and SYGVQD (reference sequence). The CDR3 is 15 residues long. V lost 7 bases and J lost 6; bases outside the gene matches: 10.

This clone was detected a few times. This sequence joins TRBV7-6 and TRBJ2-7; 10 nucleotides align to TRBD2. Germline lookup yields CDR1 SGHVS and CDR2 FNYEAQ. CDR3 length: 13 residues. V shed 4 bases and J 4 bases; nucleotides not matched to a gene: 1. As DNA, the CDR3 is TGTGCCAGCAGCTGGACTAGCGGATACGAGCAGTACTTC. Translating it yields CASSWTSGYEQYF.

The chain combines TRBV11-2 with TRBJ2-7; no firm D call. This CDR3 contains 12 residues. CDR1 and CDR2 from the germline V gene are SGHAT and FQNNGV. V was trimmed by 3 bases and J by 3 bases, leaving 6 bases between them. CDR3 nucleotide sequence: TGTGCCAGCAGCTTTATCGGCTACGAGCAGTACTTC. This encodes CASSFIGYEQYF. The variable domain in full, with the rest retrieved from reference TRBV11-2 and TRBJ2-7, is EAGVAQSPRYKIIEKRQSVAFWCNPISGHATLYWYQQILGQGPKLLIQFQNNGVVDDSQLPKDRFSAERLKGVDSTLKIQPAKLEDSAVYLCASSFIGYEQYFGPGTRLTVT.

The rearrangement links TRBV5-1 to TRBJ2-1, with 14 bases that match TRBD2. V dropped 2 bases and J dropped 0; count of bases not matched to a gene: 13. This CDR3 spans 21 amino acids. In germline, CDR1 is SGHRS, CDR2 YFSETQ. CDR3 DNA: TGCGCCAGCAGCTTTCCTCCGGGACAGGGGACTAGCGGGAGCTCCTACAATGAGCAGTTCTTC. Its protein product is CASSFPPGQGTSGSSYNEQFF. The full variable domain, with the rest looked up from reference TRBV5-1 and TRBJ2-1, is KAGVTQTPRYLIKTRGQQVTLSCSPISGHRSVSWYQQTPGQGLQFLFEYFSETQRNKGNFPGRFSGRQFSNSRSEMNVSTLELGDSALYLCASSFPPGQGTSGSSYNEQFFGPGTRLTVL.

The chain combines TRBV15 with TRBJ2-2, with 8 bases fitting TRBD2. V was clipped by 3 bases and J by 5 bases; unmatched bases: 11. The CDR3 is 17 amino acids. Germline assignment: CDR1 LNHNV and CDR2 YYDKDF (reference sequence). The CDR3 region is CATSRGSGGWGTGELFF. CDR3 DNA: TGTGCCACCAGCAGGGGGAGCGGGGGCTGGGGGACCGGGGAGCTGTTTTTT.

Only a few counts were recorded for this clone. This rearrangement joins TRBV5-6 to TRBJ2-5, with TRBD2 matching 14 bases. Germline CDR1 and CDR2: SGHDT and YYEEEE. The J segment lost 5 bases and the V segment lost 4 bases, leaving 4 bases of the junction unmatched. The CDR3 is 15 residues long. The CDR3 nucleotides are TGTGCCAGCAGCCCGGGACTAGCGGGAGTGGAGACCCAGTACTTC. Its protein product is CASSPGLAGVETQYF. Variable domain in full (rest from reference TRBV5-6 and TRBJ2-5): DAGVTQSPTHLIKTRGQQVTLRCSPKSGHDTVSWYQQALGQGPQFIFQYYEEEERQRGNFPDRFSGHQFPNYSSELNVNALLLGDSALYLCASSPGLAGVETQYFGPGTRLLVL.

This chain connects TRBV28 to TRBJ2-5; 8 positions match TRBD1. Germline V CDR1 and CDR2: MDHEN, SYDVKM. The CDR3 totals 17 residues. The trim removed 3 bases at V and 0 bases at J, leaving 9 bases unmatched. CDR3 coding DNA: TGTGCCAGCAGTTTCTCACCGACAGGGGATAACCAAGAGACCCAGTACTTC. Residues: CASSFSPTGDNQETQYF.

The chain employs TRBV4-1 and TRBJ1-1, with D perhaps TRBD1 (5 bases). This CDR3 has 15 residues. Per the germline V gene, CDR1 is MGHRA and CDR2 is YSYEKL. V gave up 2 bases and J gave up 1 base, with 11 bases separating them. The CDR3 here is CASSQTLTENTEAFF. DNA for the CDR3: TGCGCCAGCAGCCAAACCCTGACAGAGAACACTGAAGCTTTCTTT.

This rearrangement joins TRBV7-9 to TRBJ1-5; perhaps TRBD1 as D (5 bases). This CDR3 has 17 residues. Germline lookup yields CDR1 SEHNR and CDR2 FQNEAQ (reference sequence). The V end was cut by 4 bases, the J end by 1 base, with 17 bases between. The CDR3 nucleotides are TGTGCCAGCAGCTCACACCTCGGACACAGCAGCAATCAGCCCCAGCATTTT. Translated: CASSSHLGHSSNQPQHF.

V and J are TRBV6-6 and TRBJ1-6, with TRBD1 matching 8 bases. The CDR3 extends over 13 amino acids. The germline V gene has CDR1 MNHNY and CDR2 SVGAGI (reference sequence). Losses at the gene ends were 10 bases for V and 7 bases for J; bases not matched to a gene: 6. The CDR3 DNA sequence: TGTGCCACCAACACAGGGGGAAATTCACCCCTCCACTTT. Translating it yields CATNTGGNSPLHF.

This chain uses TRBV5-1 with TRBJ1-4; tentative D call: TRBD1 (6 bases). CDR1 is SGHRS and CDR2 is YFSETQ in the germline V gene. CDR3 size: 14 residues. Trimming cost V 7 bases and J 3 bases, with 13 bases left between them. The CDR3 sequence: CASSPGGPNEKLFF. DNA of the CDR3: TGCGCCAGCTCTCCCGGGGGGCCTAATGAAAAACTGTTTTTT.

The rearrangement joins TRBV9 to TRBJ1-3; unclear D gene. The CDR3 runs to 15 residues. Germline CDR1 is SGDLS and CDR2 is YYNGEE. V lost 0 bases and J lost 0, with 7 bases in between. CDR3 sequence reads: CASSVAGTSGNTIYF. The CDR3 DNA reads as TGTGCCAGCAGCGTAGCTGGCACCTCTGGAAACACCATATATTTT.

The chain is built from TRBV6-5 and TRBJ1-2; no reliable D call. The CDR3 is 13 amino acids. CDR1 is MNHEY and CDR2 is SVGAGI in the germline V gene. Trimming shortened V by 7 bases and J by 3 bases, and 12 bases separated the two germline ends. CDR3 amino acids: CASTSGVHYGYTF. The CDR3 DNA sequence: TGTGCCAGCACCTCCGGGGTGCACTATGGCTACACCTTC.

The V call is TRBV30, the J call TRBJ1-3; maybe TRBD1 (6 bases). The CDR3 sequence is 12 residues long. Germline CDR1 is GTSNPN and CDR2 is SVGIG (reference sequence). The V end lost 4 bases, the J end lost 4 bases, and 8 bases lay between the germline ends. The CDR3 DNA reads TGTGCCTGGAATGGACAGGGAAACACCATATATTTT. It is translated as CAWNGQGNTIYF.

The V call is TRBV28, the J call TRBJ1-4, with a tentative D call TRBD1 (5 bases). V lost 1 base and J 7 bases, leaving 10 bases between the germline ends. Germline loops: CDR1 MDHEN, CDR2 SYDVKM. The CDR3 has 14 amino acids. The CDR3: CASSLSRRGEKLFF. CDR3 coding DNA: TGTGCCAGCAGTTTATCGAGGAGGGGTGAAAAACTGTTTTTT.

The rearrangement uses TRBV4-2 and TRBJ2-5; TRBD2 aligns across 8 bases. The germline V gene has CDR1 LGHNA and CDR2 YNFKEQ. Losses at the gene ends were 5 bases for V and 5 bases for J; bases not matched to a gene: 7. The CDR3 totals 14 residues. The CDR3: CASSSGGAGETQYF. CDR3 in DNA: TGTGCCAGCAGCAGCGGGGGAGCTGGGGAGACCCAGTACTTC.